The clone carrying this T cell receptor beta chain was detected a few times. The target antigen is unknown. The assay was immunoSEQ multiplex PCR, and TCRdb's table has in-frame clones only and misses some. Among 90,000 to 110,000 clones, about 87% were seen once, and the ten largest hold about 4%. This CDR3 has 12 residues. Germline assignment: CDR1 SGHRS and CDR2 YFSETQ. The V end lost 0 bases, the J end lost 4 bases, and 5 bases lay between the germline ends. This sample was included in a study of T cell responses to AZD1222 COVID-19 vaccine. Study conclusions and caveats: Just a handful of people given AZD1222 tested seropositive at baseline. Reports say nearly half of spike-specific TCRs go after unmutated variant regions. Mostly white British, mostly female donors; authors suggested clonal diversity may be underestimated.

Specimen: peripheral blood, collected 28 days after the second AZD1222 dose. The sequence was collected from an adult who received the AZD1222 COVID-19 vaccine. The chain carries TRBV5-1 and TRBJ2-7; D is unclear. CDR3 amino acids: CASSLDRYEQYF. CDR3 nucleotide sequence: TGCGCCAGCAGCTTGGATAGATACGAGCAGTACTTC.